This is a list of T cell receptor beta chains from one sample in a study of response to subunit inactivated influenza vaccine. MiXCR was run by TCRdb on the RT-PCR reads, yielding one entry per CDR3 protein. The sample consists of a few hundred thousand distinct CDR3 sequences, 14% of them appearing once. Material: PBMCs from blood, obtained about 11 days after vaccination. The receptors come from a man in his fifties who received an inactivated influenza vaccine. CDR3s leave out the opening cysteine and the closing phenylalanine or tryptophan.

cdr3_aa	v_call	j_call
ASSLAPGLAGGRSYNEQF	TRBV12-3/TRBV12-4	TRBJ2-1
SVRRAGELF	TRBV29-1	TRBJ2-2
SARDWTGGGGELF	TRBV20-1	TRBJ2-2
ASSPWARGGALRYEQF	TRBV11-1	TRBJ2-1
ASRDNGNQPQH	TRBV9	TRBJ1-5
ASSQGRGYNEQF	TRBV4-1	TRBJ2-1
SARESGRAGELF	TRBV20-1	TRBJ2-2
ASSYGLVGWGQQY	TRBV6-2/TRBV6-3	TRBJ2-7
ASSSPWGSSTDTQY	TRBV7-6	TRBJ2-3
ASNPGLTVNYGYT	TRBV6-1	TRBJ1-2
ASRGDNTEAF	TRBV5-1	TRBJ1-1
ASSWTGLAGVEQY	TRBV7-2	TRBJ2-7
ASRLTSGVYEQF	TRBV12-3/TRBV12-4	TRBJ2-1
ASSLVQGLSTDTQY	TRBV5-1	TRBJ2-3